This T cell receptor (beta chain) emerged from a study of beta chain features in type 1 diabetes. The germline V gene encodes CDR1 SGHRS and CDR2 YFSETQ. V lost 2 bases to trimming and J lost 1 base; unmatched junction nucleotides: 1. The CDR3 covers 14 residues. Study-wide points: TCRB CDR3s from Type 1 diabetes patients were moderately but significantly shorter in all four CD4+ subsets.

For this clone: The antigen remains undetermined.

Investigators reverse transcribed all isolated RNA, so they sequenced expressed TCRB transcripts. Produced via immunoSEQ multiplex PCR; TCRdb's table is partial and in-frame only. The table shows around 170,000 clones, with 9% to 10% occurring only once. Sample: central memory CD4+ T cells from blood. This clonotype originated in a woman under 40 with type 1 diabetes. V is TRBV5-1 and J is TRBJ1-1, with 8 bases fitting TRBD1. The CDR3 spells CASSLDRGNTEAFF. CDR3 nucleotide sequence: TGCGCCAGCAGCTTAGACAGGGGGAACACTGAAGCTTTCTTT.